The T cell receptor beta chain under discussion was sequenced for a study of T cell repertoires in cytomegalovirus infection. For the study at large: Public TCR beta signatures marked donors with CMV infection and the matching HLA.

For this clonotype: Its antigen remains unknown.

MiXCR, applied by TCRdb to the reads, yields one record per CDR3 protein. This sample has around 550,000 distinct CDR3 sequences; approximately 25% occur once, and the top ten carry around 13%. Findings and limits, study-wide: Ex vivo, HLA-C-restricted CMV-specific TCR beta clonotypes prevailed over the rest of the response.

This receptor was taken from a human donor in good health (CMV status not recorded). Some clones in this sample may be carry-over from other donors' samples. The source material was PBMCs.

In nucleotides, the CDR3 is TGTGCCAGCGGCTTAACGGCGTGGGGCGACTATGGCTACACCTTC. Its translation is CASGLTAWGDYGYTF. The V gene is TRBV6-1, the J gene TRBJ1-2; D possibly corresponds to TRBD1 (5 bases). Trimming shortened V by 8 bases and J by 3 bases, and 19 bases separated the two germline ends. The CDR3 has 15 residues. Looked up from germline, CDR1 is MNHNS and CDR2 is SASEGT.